These 9 T cell receptor beta chains were sequenced from one sample in a study of control samples from healthy donors and cancer patients (dated by TCRdb to 2020 to 2022). The library came from the immunoSEQ multiplex PCR assay. The table was pulled from immuneACCESS by TCRdb, which kept in-frame rearrangements only. Such tables lose some clones; where checked, under half of the loss comes from unresolved V genes, and the rest has no known cause. The sample table contains about 190,000 clones; only one count was recorded for around 93% of them. Less than 2% of the sample goes to the ten largest clones. Sample: blood. The receptors were sampled from a man aged 30 to 39 in good health.

The chain carries TRBV4-1 and TRBJ2-3, with D unresolved. Per the germline V gene, CDR1 is MGHRA and CDR2 is YSYEKL. Trimming cost V 0 bases and J 4 bases, with 8 bases left between them. The CDR3 is 14 residues long. CDR3 region: CASSQDGSSDTQYF. CDR3 bases: TGCGCCAGCAGCCAAGATGGCTCCTCAGATACGCAGTATTTT.

The gene calls are TRBV7-2 and TRBJ1-1; D ambiguous. The germline CDR1 and CDR2 sequences are SGHTA and FQGNSA. The CDR3 has 12 amino acids. V dropped 5 bases and J dropped 7 bases, with 11 bases sitting between them. The CDR3 protein is CASSPRAREAFF. The CDR3 nucleotides read TGTGCCAGCAGCCCTCGGGCACGTGAAGCTTTCTTT.

The gene calls are TRBV6-6 and TRBJ1-5; the D is unclear. The CDR3 length is 13 residues. Per the germline V gene, CDR1 is MNHNY and CDR2 is SVGAGI (reference sequence). V lost 5 bases and J 6 bases, leaving 11 bases between the germline ends. CDR3 amino acids: CASSNKESQPQHF. The CDR3 DNA is TGTGCCAGCAGTAACAAGGAGAGTCAGCCCCAGCATTTT.

The chain couples TRBV9 to TRBJ2-1; possible D gene TRBD1, 5 bases. This CDR3 is 15 amino acids long. The V gene lost 0 bases and the J gene lost 6 bases, with 13 bases spanning the gap. Germline values: CDR1 SGDLS, CDR2 YYNGEE. CDR3 sequence: CASSVVSGRANEQFF. In DNA, the CDR3 is TGTGCCAGCAGCGTAGTTTCCGGCAGGGCCAATGAGCAGTTCTTC. The full variable domain, rest sourced from reference TRBV9 and TRBJ2-1, is DSGVTQTPKHLITATGQRVTLRCSPRSGDLSVYWYQQSLDQGLQFLIQYYNGEERAKGNILERFSAQQFPDLHSELNLSSLELGDSALYFCASSVVSGRANEQFFGPGTRLTVL.

The V and J genes are TRBV5-1 and TRBJ2-2; 10 nucleotides line up with TRBD2. Germline V gene data show CDR1 as SGHRS and CDR2 as YFSETQ. This CDR3 comprises 16 residues. Trimming cost V 3 bases and J 4 bases; bases outside gene matches: 6. This chain's CDR3 is CASSSPSGGVTGELFF. CDR3 nucleotide sequence: TGCGCCAGCAGCTCCCCTAGCGGGGGCGTCACCGGGGAGCTGTTTTTT. Full variable domain (outside the CDR3, taken from reference TRBV5-1 and TRBJ2-2): KAGVTQTPRYLIKTRGQQVTLSCSPISGHRSVSWYQQTPGQGLQFLFEYFSETQRNKGNFPGRFSGRQFSNSRSEMNVSTLELGDSALYLCASSSPSGGVTGELFFGEGSRLTVL.

V gene TRBV2 combines with J gene TRBJ1-2; TRBD1 might be the D (5 bases). Deletions cut 3 bases from V and 4 bases from J, with 12 bases between. Germline V gene lookup returns CDR1 SNHLY and CDR2 FYNNEI. This CDR3 is 14 amino acids long. The CDR3 spells CASSDEGVGYGYTF. The DNA for the CDR3 is TGTGCCAGCAGTGACGAAGGGGTGGGCTATGGCTACACCTTC.

The V call is TRBV6-1, the J call TRBJ2-3; D remains ambiguous. Germline V gives CDR1 MNHNS, CDR2 SASEGT. V lost 1 base to trimming and J lost 4 bases, with 9 bases between them. This CDR3 has 14 residues. For the CDR3, the DNA is TGTGCCAGCAGTGAAGGCCCGTATCCAGATACGCAGTATTTT. Translated, it gives CASSEGPYPDTQYF.

The table lists this clone with a count of one. This chain links TRBV7-8 with TRBJ1-4; no firm D call. Per germline, CDR1 SGHVS and CDR2 FQNEAQ. CDR3 size: 14 residues. V dropped 5 bases and J dropped 7 bases, with 14 bases sitting between them. The CDR3, as DNA: TGTGCCAGCAGCAAGGGATTAGATACTGAAAAACTGTTTTTT. It is translated as CASSKGLDTEKLFF.

The chain employs TRBV2 and TRBJ1-1; 8 nucleotides align to TRBD1. V was clipped by 9 bases and J by 1 base; unmatched bases: 4. Looked up from germline, CDR1 is SNHLY and CDR2 is FYNNEI. The CDR3 runs to 13 residues. CDR3 in DNA: TGTGCCAGTCCGACAGGGGAGAACACTGAAGCTTTCTTT. The encoded protein is CASPTGENTEAFF.